These 11 T cell receptor beta chains came from one sample sequenced in a study of CXCR3-negative and CXCR3-positive naive CD8 T cells. The antigens for these receptors are not known. General study points: A higher hydrophobicity marked the TRB CDR3s of CXCR3-positive naive cells versus CXCR3-negative naive cells.

Through 5' RACE with UMI labels, the TRB cDNA libraries were prepared. TCRdb derives one entry per CDR3 protein from the 5' RACE reads, leaving out DNA. The sample has approximately 59,000 distinct CDR3 sequences; the top ten hold about 0.71%. The sample taken for sequencing was naive CXCR3+ CD8+ T cells from blood. Regarding subset: CD45RO-CCR7+CD27+CD95- naive CD8+ T cells expressing CXCR3 (TNR3+). All receptors derive from a human donor in good health. Some clones in this sample may be carry-over from other donors' samples.

The J gene is TRBJ1-6, the V gene TRBV6-5. The CDR3 runs 17 residues. Germline V gene sequence: CDR1 MNHEY, CDR2 SVGAGI. This chain's CDR3 is CASKNERVRSYNSPLHF.

V usage is TRBV3-1 and J usage is TRBJ2-5; lacking DNA, the TRBD2 call made by TCRdb goes unchecked. The CDR3 has 14 amino acids. In germline, CDR1 is LGHDT, CDR2 YNNKEL (reference sequence). The CDR3 sequence: CASSQALAPLSQYF.

CDR3 region: CAILMGGLEQYF. V usage is TRBV7-9 and J usage is TRBJ2-7; TCRdb's D gene call, TRBD1, goes unchecked for lack of DNA. CDR1 is SEHNR, CDR2 FQNEAQ, per germline (reference sequence). CDR3 length: 12 residues.

The V call is TRBV23-1, the J call TRBJ1-6. TRBV23-1 is flagged as an ORF with uncertain function. CDR3 length equals 14 residues. CDR3 sequence reads: CASSQGRRNSPLHF.

The V gene is TRBV6-2 or TRBV6-3, the J gene TRBJ1-1; TCRdb returns TRBD1, unconfirmable since there is no DNA. From germline, CDR1 is MNHEY and CDR2 SVGEGT. The CDR3 runs 16 residues. CDR3 region: CASDGAADTMNTEAFF.

The chain carries TRBV7-6 and TRBJ2-5; the D call of TRBD2 rests on TCRdb alone, since no DNA is present to check it. Germline lookup yields CDR1 SGHVS and CDR2 FNYEAQ. This CDR3 is 17 amino acids long. The CDR3 spells CASSWGLAGGEQETQYF. Drawing the rest from reference TRBV7-6 and TRBJ2-5, the complete variable domain is GAGVSQSPRYKVTKRGQDVALRCDPISGHVSLYWYRQALGQGPEFLTYFNYEAQQDKSGLPNDRFSAERPEGSISTLTIQRTEQRDSAMYRCASSWGLAGGEQETQYFGPGTRLLVL.

The chain is built from TRBV12-3 or TRBV12-4 and TRBJ2-2. This CDR3 comprises 12 residues. The CDR3: CASSFGTGELFF.

The V gene is TRBV13, the J gene TRBJ2-5; with no DNA, the TCRdb D assignment of TRBD1 cannot be verified. The CDR3 is 15 amino acids. Germline loops: CDR1 PRHDT, CDR2 FYEKMQ (reference sequence). CDR3 in amino acids: CASSSPDANQETQYF. Full variable domain (remainder filled in from reference TRBV13 and TRBJ2-5): AAGVIQSPRHLIKEKRETATLKCYPIPRHDTVYWYQQGPGQDPQFLISFYEKMQSDKGSIPDRFSAQQFSDYHSELNMSSLELGDSALYFCASSSPDANQETQYFGPGTRLLVL.

The CDR3: CASSLWGNEQFF. The chain uses TRBV11-2 and TRBJ2-1; TCRdb outputs TRBD1, but without DNA this stays unchecked. The CDR3 is 12 residues long. The germline V gene encodes CDR1 SGHAT and CDR2 FQNNGV.

The rearrangement links TRBV7-9 to TRBJ2-2. The CDR3 sequence is 13 residues long. Germline loops: CDR1 SEHNR, CDR2 FQNEAQ (reference sequence). The CDR3 protein is CATTTANTGELFF.

The rearrangement uses TRBV7-3 and TRBJ2-1; checking the TCRdb D call of TRBD2 is not possible without DNA. CDR1 and CDR2 from the germline V gene are SGHTA and FQGTGA. There are 15 residues in the CDR3. The CDR3 is CASSLMSGGANEQFF.